This T cell receptor beta chain emerged from a study of T cell responses to AZD1222 COVID-19 vaccine. The CDR3 contains 18 residues. Germline loops: CDR1 SEHNR, CDR2 FQNEAQ (reference sequence). V lost 5 bases and J lost 0, with 20 bases in between. Here immunoSEQ multiplex PCR was the method, and the copy in TCRdb shows in-frame clones only, minus some. This table has approximately 110,000 clones, around 86% appearing once. The study's findings and limits: Across the whole spike, CD4 TCRs peaked at regions 160-218 and 743-854.

As regards this clone: Its antigen remains unidentified.

This receptor was obtained from an adult in good health. The sequencing used peripheral blood, collected on day 0 of AZD1222 vaccination. V is TRBV7-9 and J is TRBJ2-1, with a tentative D call TRBD1 (6 bases). The CDR3 bases are TGTGCCAGCAGCCCTGGTGGGGGCCTCCCCAGCTCCTACAATGAGCAGTTCTTC. The encoded protein is CASSPGGGLPSSYNEQFF. Using reference TRBV7-9 and TRBJ2-1 for the parts outside the CDR3, the full variable domain is DTGVSQNPRHKITKRGQNVTFRCDPISEHNRLYWYRQTLGQGPEFLTYFQNEAQLEKSRLLSDRFSAERPKGSFSTLEIQRTEQGDSAMYLCASSPGGGLPSSYNEQFFGPGTRLTVL.